This T cell receptor (beta chain) was obtained from a study of blood T cell repertoires in COVID-19 (dated by TCRdb to 2018 to 2020). Regarding the complete study: Samples covering the acute and convalescent phases of COVID-19 were provided by collaborators in the United States, Italy and Spain. Where HLA class I and class II types were available, the types were taken from metadata supplied by the sample provider, not from assay-based typing. Subjects who had been exposed to COVID-19, were actively infected with it, or had recovered from it provided the deeply sampled blood TCRbeta repertoires that made up the dataset. A de-identified subject ID, COVID-19 status, age in years and sex were almost always included in the sample metadata. The samples were drawn from two sources: the first 160 participants of the ongoing ImmuneRACE study, and 1,000 to 1,500 subjects contributed by 6 global collaborators. The prospective study material was composed of cDNA or gDNA derived from T cells, B-cell-depleted T cells, or PBMCs. A freely available public database, intended as a resource for researchers studying the immune response to SARS-CoV-2, is where the repertoires were released. The study at large found these results: The quantity of clinical and demographic metadata differed by source and by participant and was supplied without curation.

CDR1 SGHVS and CDR2 FNYEAQ are derived from the germline V gene. V trim: 4 bases; J trim: 7 bases; unmatched bases: 9. From the cysteine through the phenylalanine, the CDR3 covers 17 amino acids. CDR3 DNA only is kept here, 51 bases in frame from base 1. In the case of this clone: Its antigen remains unidentified. Base qualities are not provided; no much larger clone lies one nucleotide away.

TCRbeta CDR3 regions were amplified from genomic DNA by means of the immunoSEQ Assay, a bias-controlled multiplex PCR. The authors' pipeline ran thus. The number of nucleated cells in each sample was estimated by amplification of reference gene primers within the assay. To quantify the absolute abundance of each unique TCRbeta CDR3 rearrangement, sequence reads were collapsed and filtered. Productive Simpson clonality was computed per sample as the square root of Simpson's diversity index over productive rearrangements. In TCRdb, the immuneACCESS table is reduced to in-frame sequences with V and J assigned. These tables do not hold every clone; where another copy was compared, an unresolved V gene accounts for under half, and the others remain unexplained. The V and J calls and clone size come from that table; D and trimming were worked out from the DNA. Within this sample are 280,000 or so clones, with around 90% of them counted one time only. The top ten hold 1.7% of the sample.

Participants in the prospective study were enrolled through a virtual design, were aged roughly 18 to 90 years, and lived in approximately 24 United States geographic areas. In the prospective study, cohorts were assigned on the basis of participant-reported clinical history obtained from a screening survey and a study questionnaire. Each participant in the prospective study had whole blood, serum and a nasopharyngeal or oropharyngeal swab collected by mobile phlebotomists. Participants in the prospective study had the option to provide additional blood draws and questionnaires over an approximately 2-month period. Before DNA extraction, prospective study blood samples were shipped either frozen or at room temperature.

The origin of this receptor is a woman aged 18-30 years with acute COVID-19. Sequencing input: PBMCs or T cells enriched from blood (not recorded which). Rearrangement joined TRBV7-6 to TRBJ2-1, with 14 junctional bases fitting TRBD2. The CDR3 reads as follows: CASSSHTGTSGSNEQFF. DNA sequence: TGTGCCAGCAGCTCTCACACCGGGACTAGCGGGAGTAATGAGCAGTTCTTC.